This entry lists 13 T cell receptor beta chains sequenced from one sample in a study of T cells in Graves' hyperthyroidism and ophthalmopathy. Regions amplified from RNA transcripts were the TCR beta CDR3 regions. HTBI primers were the set used in a first-round RT-PCR of the TCR CDR3. A single record per CDR3 protein comes from TCRdb applying MiXCR to the multiplex PCR reads. Among 500,000 to 650,000 distinct CDR3 sequences listed, around 15% were seen once. The sample was blood. The receptors stem from a woman aged 40 to 49 with Graves' hyperthyroidism.

This clonotype occurred many times. This chain links TRBV5-1 with TRBJ2-2; D ambiguous. V was clipped by 2 bases and J by 1 base, with 6 bases between them. CDR3 size: 14 residues. CDR1 is SGHRS, CDR2 YFSETQ, per germline. The CDR3 loop reads CASSLSVNTGELFF. The CDR3 DNA reads as TGCGCCAGCAGCTTATCAGTGAACACCGGGGAGCTGTTTTTT. The whole variable domain, remainder taken from reference TRBV5-1 and TRBJ2-2, is KAGVTQTPRYLIKTRGQQVTLSCSPISGHRSVSWYQQTPGQGLQFLFEYFSETQRNKGNFPGRFSGRQFSNSRSEMNVSTLELGDSALYLCASSLSVNTGELFFGEGSRLTVL.

In its sample, this clonotype was seen many times. The chain is built from TRBV15 and TRBJ2-5; 8 bases map to TRBD1. The CDR3 covers 15 residues. V dropped 0 bases and J dropped 7; count of bases not matched to a gene: 7. Germline CDR1 LNHNV, CDR2 YYDKDF (reference sequence). In nucleotides, the CDR3 is TGTGCCACCAGCAGAGACAGGGGGCACGGTGGGACCCAGTACTTC. Translating it yields CATSRDRGHGGTQYF.

This clonotype was detected only a few times. The chain is built from TRBV7-3 and TRBJ2-3; 14 bases agree with TRBD2. Germline CDR1 is SGHTA and CDR2 is FQGTGA. CDR3 length: 15 residues. The trim removed 5 bases at V and 5 bases at J, leaving 3 bases unmatched. The CDR3 DNA reads as TGTGCCAGCAGCGCGGGACTAGCGGGAGAAGATACGCAGTATTTT. It translates to CASSAGLAGEDTQYF.

This chain joins TRBV27 and TRBJ2-7; D is tentatively TRBD1 or TRBD2 (5 bases each). The CDR3 contains 15 residues. V lost 8 bases, J lost 0 bases, and 17 bases lay in between. Germline V gene lookup returns CDR1 MNHEY and CDR2 SMNVEV (reference sequence). The CDR3 here is CASPGPPDSSYEQYF. The CDR3 nucleotides are TGTGCCAGCCCGGGACCCCCCGATAGCTCCTACGAGCAGTACTTC.

In this sample, this clonotype turned up many times. J is TRBJ1-4 and V is TRBV13; 7 positions match TRBD1. Trimming removed 3 bases from V and 7 bases from J; junction bases left unmatched: 11. This CDR3 has 16 amino acids. Germline CDR1 reads PRHDT; CDR2 reads FYEKMQ (reference sequence). CDR3 region: CASSFRQGEVGEKLFF. CDR3 DNA sequence: TGTGCCAGCAGCTTTAGGCAGGGGGAAGTCGGTGAAAAACTGTTTTTT.

V gene TRBV10-2 combines with J gene TRBJ1-1, with D unclear. The CDR3 has 13 amino acids. Germline V lookup: CDR1 WSHSY, CDR2 SAAADI. Trimming removed 10 bases from V and 4 bases from J, with 16 bases in between. DNA for the CDR3: TGCGCCACAGCTACGACAAGTGGCACTGAAGCTTTCTTT. This sequence encodes CATATTSGTEAFF.

This clonotype was recorded at least ten times. V and J are TRBV30 and TRBJ2-1; 7 bases are shared with TRBD1. The length of the CDR3 is 11 residues. V dropped 4 bases and J dropped 8; count of bases not matched to a gene: 2. Germline V gene lookup returns CDR1 GTSNPN and CDR2 SVGIG (reference sequence). CDR3 loop: CAWKGGDEQFF. The CDR3, as DNA: TGTGCCTGGAAAGGGGGCGATGAGCAGTTCTTC.

The sample holds a few counts of this clonotype. This rearrangement joins TRBV4-1 to TRBJ1-1; 7 nucleotides align to TRBD1. V lost 4 bases and J lost 5; bases outside the gene matches: 7. CDR1 is MGHRA, CDR2 YSYEKL, per germline. The CDR3 is made up of 14 amino acids. The CDR3: CASSPVDRETEAFF. In nucleotides, the CDR3 is TGCGCCAGCAGCCCGGTCGACAGGGAGACTGAAGCTTTCTTT.

This clonotype has ten or more counts. The J gene is TRBJ2-7, the V gene TRBV24-1; possibly TRBD1 for D (5 bases). V lost 9 bases and J lost 0, with 11 bases in between. CDR1 is KGHDR and CDR2 is SFDVKD in the germline V gene. The CDR3 runs to 13 residues. CDR3 nucleotides: TGTGCCACCGGAGACAGTTCCTCCTACGAGCAGTACTTC. Amino acids: CATGDSSSYEQYF.

This clonotype turned up a few times. This sequence joins TRBV12-3 or TRBV12-4 and TRBJ1-6, with 9 bases lining up with TRBD1. The CDR3 is made up of 15 amino acids. The trim removed 6 bases at V and 6 bases at J, leaving 6 bases unmatched. This CDR3 is CASRIATGGNSPLHF. CDR3 nucleotides: TGTGCCAGCAGAATCGCGACAGGGGGTAATTCACCCCTCCACTTT.

This clonotype has a handful of counts. This sequence joins TRBV10-3 and TRBJ2-3; 7 bases align to TRBD2. CDR3 size: 14 residues. CDR1 and CDR2 from the germline V gene are ENHRY and SYGVKD. The V gene end was trimmed by 4 bases and the J gene end by 5 bases; junction bases not matched to a gene: 6. For the CDR3, the DNA is TGTGCCATCAGTGTTGGCGGGGGAAGAGATACGCAGTATTTT. As protein: CAISVGGGRDTQYF.

This clonotype was found a few times. V usage is TRBV20-1 and J usage is TRBJ2-2, with TRBD1 identical over 9 bases. Germline assignment: CDR1 DFQATT and CDR2 SNEGSKA (reference sequence). The CDR3 covers 18 residues. V lost 3 bases, J lost 2 bases, and 13 bases stayed unmatched. CDR3 sequence: CSASGIGEGQGNTGELFF. The CDR3 DNA follows: TGCAGTGCTAGCGGTATAGGAGAGGGACAGGGAAACACCGGGGAGCTGTTTTTT.

This clonotype was seen repeatedly, ten times or more. The rearrangement uses TRBV6-1 and TRBJ2-7; D remains unclear. Trimming shortened V by 6 bases and J by 2 bases, and 14 bases separated the two germline ends. The germline V gene encodes CDR1 MNHNS and CDR2 SASEGT. The length of the CDR3 is 14 residues. The CDR3 loop is CASRANLGPYEQYF. CDR3 bases: TGTGCCAGCAGAGCGAACCTTGGACCCTACGAGCAGTACTTC.